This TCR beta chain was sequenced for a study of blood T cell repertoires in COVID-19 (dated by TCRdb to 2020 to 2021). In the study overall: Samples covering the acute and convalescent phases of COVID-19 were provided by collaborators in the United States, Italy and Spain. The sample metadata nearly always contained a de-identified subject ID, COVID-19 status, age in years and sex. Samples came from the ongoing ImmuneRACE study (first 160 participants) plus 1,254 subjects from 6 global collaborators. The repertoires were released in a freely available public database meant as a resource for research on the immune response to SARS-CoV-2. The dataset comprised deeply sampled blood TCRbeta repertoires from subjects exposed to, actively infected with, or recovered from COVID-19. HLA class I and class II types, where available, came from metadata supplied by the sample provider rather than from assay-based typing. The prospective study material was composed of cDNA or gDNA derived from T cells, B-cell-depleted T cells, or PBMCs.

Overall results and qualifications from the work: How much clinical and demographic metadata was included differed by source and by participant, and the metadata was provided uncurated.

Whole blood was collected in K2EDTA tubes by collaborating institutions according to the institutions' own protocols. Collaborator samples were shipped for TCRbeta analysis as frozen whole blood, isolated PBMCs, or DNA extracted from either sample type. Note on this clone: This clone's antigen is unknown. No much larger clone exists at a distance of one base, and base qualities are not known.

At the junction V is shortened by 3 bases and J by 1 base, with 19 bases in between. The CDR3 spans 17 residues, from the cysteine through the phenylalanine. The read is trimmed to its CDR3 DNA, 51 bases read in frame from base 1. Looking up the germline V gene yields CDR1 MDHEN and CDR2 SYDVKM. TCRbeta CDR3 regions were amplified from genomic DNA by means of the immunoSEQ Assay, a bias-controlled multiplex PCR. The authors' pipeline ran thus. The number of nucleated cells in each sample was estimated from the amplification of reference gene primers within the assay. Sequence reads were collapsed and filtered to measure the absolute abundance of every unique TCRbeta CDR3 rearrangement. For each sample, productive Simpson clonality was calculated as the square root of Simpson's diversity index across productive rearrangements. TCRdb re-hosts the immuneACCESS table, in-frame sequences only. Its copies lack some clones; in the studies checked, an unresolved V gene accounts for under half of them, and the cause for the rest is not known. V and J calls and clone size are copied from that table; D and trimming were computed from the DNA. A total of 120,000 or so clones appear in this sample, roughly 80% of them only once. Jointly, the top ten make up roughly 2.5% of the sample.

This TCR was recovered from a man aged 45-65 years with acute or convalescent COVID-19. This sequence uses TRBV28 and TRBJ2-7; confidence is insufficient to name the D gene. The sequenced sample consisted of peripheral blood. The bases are TGTGCCAGCAGTTTCCCTCTAGTGCGAAAACAATCCTACGAGCAGTACTTC. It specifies CASSFPLVRKQSYEQYF.